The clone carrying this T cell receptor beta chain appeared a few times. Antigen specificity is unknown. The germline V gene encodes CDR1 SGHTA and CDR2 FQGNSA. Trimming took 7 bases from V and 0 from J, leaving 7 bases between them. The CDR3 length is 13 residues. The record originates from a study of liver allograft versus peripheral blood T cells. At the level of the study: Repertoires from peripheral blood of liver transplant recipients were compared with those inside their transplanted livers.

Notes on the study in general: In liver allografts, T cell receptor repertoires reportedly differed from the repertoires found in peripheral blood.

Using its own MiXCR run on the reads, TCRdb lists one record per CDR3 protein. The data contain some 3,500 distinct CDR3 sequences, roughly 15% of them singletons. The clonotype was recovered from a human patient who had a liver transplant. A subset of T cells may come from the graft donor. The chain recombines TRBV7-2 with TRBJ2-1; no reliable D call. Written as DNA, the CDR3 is TGTGCCAGCACCGATAGCTCCTACAATGAGCAGTTCTTC. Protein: CASTDSSYNEQFF.